These 8 T cell receptor beta chains were sequenced from one sample in a study of blood T cell repertoires in COVID-19. Profiling relied on immunoSEQ multiplex PCR, and the TCRdb table lists in-frame clones only, not all of them. Of a few hundred thousand clones in the sample, about 90% were seen once. Material: peripheral blood. The receptors were sampled from a middle-aged man with active or convalescent COVID-19.

This sequence joins TRBV30 and TRBJ1-3; D not resolved. The V end lost 3 bases, the J end lost 0 bases, and 6 bases lay between the germline ends. Germline V lookup: CDR1 GTSNPN, CDR2 SVGIG (reference sequence). The CDR3 spans 13 residues. The CDR3: CAWRSNSGNTIYF. The CDR3 bases are TGTGCCTGGAGGTCAAACTCTGGAAACACCATATATTTT.

This chain links TRBV4-2 with TRBJ2-1; the match to TRBD2 covers 16 bases. The CDR3 contains 16 residues. Germline V gene sequence: CDR1 LGHNA, CDR2 YNFKEQ. With 8 bases clipped from V and 0 bases from J, the junction kept 1 base outside the gene matches. This chain's CDR3 is CASGTSGGASYNEQFF. The DNA of the CDR3 is TGTGCCAGCGGGACTAGCGGGGGGGCCTCCTACAATGAGCAGTTCTTC.

The V call is TRBV6-5, the J call TRBJ1-2; D is ambiguous. The germline V gene has CDR1 MNHEY and CDR2 SVGAGI. Trimming took off 5 bases at V and 3 bases at J, with 7 bases between the two ends. The CDR3 has 12 amino acids. The CDR3 region has the DNA TGTGCCAGCAGTCCGGGATACTATGGCTACACCTTC. Translating gives CASSPGYYGYTF.

A single count supports this clone. The chain uses TRBV5-4 and TRBJ2-7; D gene unclear. Germline values: CDR1 SGHNT, CDR2 YYREEE (reference sequence). With 4 bases removed from V and 2 bases from J, the gap between germline ends came to 7 bases. This CDR3 contains 12 residues. CDR3 protein: CASSLSAYEQYF. The CDR3 nucleotides read TGTGCCAGCAGCCTATCTGCCTACGAGCAGTACTTC.

The chain couples TRBV5-1 to TRBJ2-7; 10 nucleotides agree with TRBD2. V gave up 4 bases and J gave up 2 bases; unmatched junction bases: 6. This CDR3 has 15 residues. CDR1 is SGHRS, CDR2 YFSETQ, per germline. The CDR3 DNA follows: TGCGCCAGCAGCCCGGGACTAGCGACCACCTACGAGCAGTACTTC. Its translation is CASSPGLATTYEQYF.

The CDR3 here is CAWSRRDRGPDKLFF. DNA of the CDR3: TGTGCCTGGAGTCGTCGGGACAGGGGGCCCGACAAACTGTTTTTT. The rearrangement links TRBV30 to TRBJ1-4, with 12 positions matching TRBD1. The CDR3 has 15 amino acids. The germline CDR1 and CDR2 sequences are GTSNPN and SVGIG (reference sequence). J gave up 11 bases and V 2 bases, and 9 bases lay outside the gene matches.

A note on this clone: Within the sample, other DNA sequences also encode this same CDR3. The V gene is TRBV27, the J gene TRBJ2-1; 10 bases align to TRBD1. V shed 6 bases, J shed 2 bases, and the junction held 4 bases outside the gene matches. Germline V gene lookup returns CDR1 MNHEY and CDR2 SMNVEV (reference sequence). CDR3 length equals 15 residues. The CDR3: CASSPGTGAYNEQFF. CDR3 coding DNA: TGTGCCAGCAGCCCCGGGACAGGGGCCTACAATGAGCAGTTCTTC.

This clone showed up just a few times. The rearrangement joins TRBV2 to TRBJ1-5; D is undetermined. V was cut by 3 bases and J by 1 base, with 7 bases left in between. The CDR3 spans 14 residues. Germline CDR1 and CDR2: SNHLY and FYNNEI. CDR3 residues: CASSDQTSNQPQHF. The CDR3 DNA sequence: TGTGCCAGCAGTGACCAGACAAGCAATCAGCCCCAGCATTTT.